This TCR beta chain was profiled in a study of T cells in pancreatic ductal adenocarcinoma. Study-wide findings and caveats: Unique clonotypes were about 8-fold more numerous in blood than in tumor.

Generated by immunoSEQ multiplex PCR, the TCRdb table keeps only in-frame clones and is missing some. The repertoire has about 30,000 clones, roughly nine tenths of them found once; the top ten carry 2.2%. Deletions cut 2 bases from V and 2 bases from J, with 10 bases between. The CDR3 runs to 14 residues. CDR1 and CDR2 (germline): KGHSH, LQKENI. No neoadjuvant therapy was given to the selected pancreatic ductal adenocarcinoma patients before their surgery. Details on this clone: The antigen is undetermined.

The origin of this receptor is a human donor with pancreatic ductal adenocarcinoma. This chain links TRBV18 with TRBJ2-7; D is possibly TRBD1 (5 bases). The sequenced sample consisted of PBMCs. In nucleotides, the CDR3 is TGTGCCAGCTCACCATCAACAGGCCCCTACGAGCAGTACTTC. Translated, it gives CASSPSTGPYEQYF.